Below, 25 T cell receptor beta chains from the same sample are listed, as sequenced in a study of ipilimumab plus nivolumab after autologous stem cell transplantation. Assay: immunoSEQ multiplex PCR; the TCRdb copy retains only in-frame clones and omits some. The sample lists fewer than 45,000 clones, about 92% occurring once. This specimen was PBMCs, taken in a trial of ipilimumab plus nivolumab as post-transplant consolidation. Receptor source: a male donor with multiple myeloma.

The rearrangement uses TRBV4-1 and TRBJ1-2; D is possibly TRBD1 (5 bases). The germline gives CDR1 MGHRA, CDR2 YSYEKL. V was cut by 0 bases and J by 1 base, with 21 bases left in between. The CDR3 is 19 residues long. Here the CDR3 reads CASSQDPGRPRVHNYGYTF. Here the CDR3 DNA reads TGCGCCAGCAGCCAAGATCCGGGACGACCGAGGGTCCATAACTATGGCTACACCTTC.

The chain has TRBV6-4 and TRBJ1-1, with TRBD1 matching 8 bases. Germline values: CDR1 MRHNA, CDR2 SNTAGT. The CDR3 consists of 14 residues. V shed 3 bases and J 4 bases; nucleotides not matched to a gene: 4. The CDR3 sequence: CASSEYRGFTEAFF. As DNA, the CDR3 is TGTGCCAGCAGTGAGTACAGGGGGTTCACTGAAGCTTTCTTT.

The chain carries TRBV28 and TRBJ1-4, with TRBD1 identical over 8 bases. This CDR3 has 14 amino acids. CDR1 is MDHEN and CDR2 is SYDVKM in the germline V gene. Trimming cost V 5 bases and J 10 bases; bases outside gene matches: 9. CDR3 sequence: CASSTGTGGGKLFF. The CDR3 DNA reads as TGTGCCAGCAGTACCGGGACAGGTGGGGGAAAACTGTTTTTT.

V usage is TRBV6-1 and J usage is TRBJ2-3; TRBD2 aligns across 10 bases. V shed 4 bases, J shed 5 bases, and the junction held 9 bases outside the gene matches. The CDR3 loop spans 16 amino acids. Germline V CDR1 and CDR2: MNHNS, SASEGT. In nucleotides, the CDR3 is TGTGCCAGCAGTGTGCGAGCGGGGGGGCTCGGAGATACGCAGTATTTT. Translating gives CASSVRAGGLGDTQYF.

This clone is judged medium-sized. This rearrangement joins TRBV21-1 to TRBJ2-7; the DNA was not used to check the table's D call, TRBD2. TRBV21-1 is recorded as a pseudogene. The CDR3 loop spans 12 amino acids. The CDR3 DNA sequence: TGTGCCAGATCTAGGAGCTCCTACGAGCAGTACTTC. Encoded protein: CARSRSSYEQYF.

The V call is TRBV15, the J call TRBJ1-1; D perhaps matches TRBD1 (6 bases). Trimming removed 4 bases at V and 4 bases at J, with 13 bases between. Germline values: CDR1 LNHNV, CDR2 YYDKDF (reference sequence). CDR3 length: 14 amino acids. The CDR3 spells CATSKFGGGTEAFF. The CDR3 bases are TGTGCCACCAGCAAATTCGGGGGCGGCACTGAAGCTTTCTTT. The full variable domain, with the rest looked up from reference TRBV15 and TRBJ1-1, is DAMVIQNPRYQVTQFGKPVTLSCSQTLNHNVMYWYQQKSSQAPKLLFHYYDKDFNNEADTPDNFQSRRPNTSFCFLDIRSPGLGDTAMYLCATSKFGGGTEAFFGQGTRLTVV.

The sample holds one count of this clone. The rearrangement links TRBV28 to TRBJ2-1; a possible D gene is TRBD2 (6 bases). Looked up from germline, CDR1 is MDHEN and CDR2 is SYDVKM. The CDR3 runs to 13 residues. Trimming left V 4 bases short and J 10 bases short, with 14 bases between. For the CDR3, the DNA is TGTGCCAGCAGTTCCTGGAGGGTTGGGGAGCAGTTCTTC. Its translation: CASSSWRVGEQFF.

A single count supports this clone. This chain joins TRBV4-3 and TRBJ2-3; 7 bases line up with TRBD1. The germline gives CDR1 LGHNA, CDR2 YSLEER. J was trimmed by 11 bases and V by 0 bases; bases with no gene match: 17. CDR3 length equals 17 residues. The CDR3 spells CASSQDIGTVTRGGQYF. For the CDR3, the DNA is TGCGCCAGCAGCCAAGATATTGGGACAGTTACTAGAGGGGGGCAGTATTTT.

This chain joins TRBV9 and TRBJ2-5; 8 bases align to TRBD1. The CDR3 spans 15 residues. Per the germline V gene, CDR1 is SGDLS and CDR2 is YYNGEE. Trimming took 6 bases from V and 5 from J; bases not matched to a gene: 12. CDR3 residues: CASNTLGDRRETQYF. CDR3 DNA: TGTGCCAGCAACACCTTAGGGGACAGGCGGGAGACCCAGTACTTC.

This chain uses TRBV28 with TRBJ1-4; 8 positions match TRBD1. Trimming cost V 7 bases and J 8 bases; bases outside gene matches: 9. This CDR3 comprises 14 residues. Germline V gene sequence: CDR1 MDHEN, CDR2 SYDVKM. The chain's CDR3 is CASTVQGEGEKLFF. CDR3 DNA sequence: TGTGCCAGCACCGTACAGGGGGAGGGCGAAAAACTGTTTTTT.

In its sample, this clone was seen once. The chain employs TRBV5-1 and TRBJ1-4; 12 bases are shared with TRBD1. Germline values: CDR1 SGHRS, CDR2 YFSETQ. V dropped 4 bases and J dropped 3; count of bases not matched to a gene: 7. The CDR3 spans 17 residues. The CDR3 coding sequence is TGCGCCAGCAGCGAACCGGGACAGGGGGCTGCTAATGAAAAACTGTTTTTT. This sequence encodes CASSEPGQGAANEKLFF.

V is TRBV19 and J is TRBJ2-6; 7 positions agree with TRBD1. Unmatched junction bases numbered 5, after V lost 7 bases and J lost 2 bases. This CDR3 spans 15 amino acids. CDR1 is LNHDA, CDR2 SQIVND, per germline (reference sequence). The CDR3 bases are TGTGCCAGTACCCTGGGACAGACTGGGGCCAACGTCCTGACTTTC. Translating it yields CASTLGQTGANVLTF.

V usage is TRBV5-5 and J usage is TRBJ1-2; the D gene is possibly TRBD1 (5 bases). The germline V and J ends were trimmed by 1 base and 5 bases, with 12 bases remaining between them. In germline, CDR1 is SGHKS, CDR2 YYEKEE (reference sequence). This CDR3 spans 14 amino acids. The CDR3 is CASSLSSRTYGYTF. As DNA, the CDR3 is TGTGCCAGCAGCTTGTCCTCACGGACATATGGCTACACCTTC.

This clone was seen only once. The CDR3 here is CASSTEEDQPQHF. CDR3 in DNA: TGTGCCAGCTCAACCGAGGAAGATCAGCCCCAGCATTTT. The rearrangement joins TRBV18 to TRBJ1-5; no clear D. Germline V gene sequence: CDR1 KGHSH, CDR2 LQKENI. The V gene lost 5 bases and the J gene lost 5 bases, with 10 bases spanning the gap. CDR3 length: 13 amino acids.

The rearrangement uses TRBV11-2 and TRBJ1-5, with D unresolved. The CDR3 spans 15 residues. V dropped 2 bases and J dropped 2 bases, with 10 bases sitting between them. Looked up from germline, CDR1 is SGHAT and CDR2 is FQNNGV. CDR3 in DNA: TGTGCCAGCAGCTTAACGGGAGGCGGCAATCAGCCCCAGCATTTT. Translated, it gives CASSLTGGGNQPQHF.

This clone was counted a single time. V is TRBV15 and J is TRBJ1-3; D not resolved. The V end lost 0 bases, the J end lost 2 bases, and 11 bases lay between the germline ends. Germline loops: CDR1 LNHNV, CDR2 YYDKDF (reference sequence). The CDR3 has 16 amino acids. The CDR3 DNA reads as TGTGCCACCAGCAGAGAAATATACTCCGCTGGAAACACCATATATTTT. Its protein is CATSREIYSAGNTIYF.

The V and J genes are TRBV7-2 and TRBJ2-3; D perhaps matches TRBD2 (5 bases). V lost 5 bases to trimming and J lost 1 base, with 13 bases between them. Germline-derived CDR1 and CDR2 are SGHTA and FQGNSA. The CDR3 spans 15 residues. The CDR3 protein is CASSPRGAGTDTQYF. In DNA form, the CDR3 reads TGTGCCAGCAGCCCACGGGGAGCGGGCACAGATACGCAGTATTTT.

The rearrangement joins TRBV6-1 to TRBJ2-4; D not certain. Trimming cost V 7 bases and J 1 base, with 11 bases left between them. Germline assignment: CDR1 MNHNS and CDR2 SASEGT. The CDR3 runs 14 residues. The CDR3 coding sequence is TGTGCCAGCAACAGCCCCGGGGCCAAAAACATTCAGTACTTC. It codes for CASNSPGAKNIQYF.

The chain recombines TRBV6-5 with TRBJ2-2, with 9 bases that match TRBD2. CDR3 length: 15 amino acids. V was pared by 6 bases and J by 3 bases, with 5 bases of the junction left unmatched. Germline CDR1 MNHEY, CDR2 SVGAGI. Here the CDR3 DNA reads TGTGCCAGCAGCTATAGCGGGAGACACACCGGGGAGCTGTTTTTT. Its protein product is CASSYSGRHTGELFF.

The V gene is TRBV4-2, the J gene TRBJ2-3; the D is unclear. The CDR3 sequence is 14 residues long. The V and J ends lost 1 base and 4 bases respectively, with 9 bases between them. The germline V gene has CDR1 LGHNA and CDR2 YNFKEQ. CDR3 DNA sequence: TGTGCCAGCAGCCAAGGGGGTACAGCAGATACGCAGTATTTT. Translating it yields CASSQGGTADTQYF.

This sequence joins TRBV15 and TRBJ1-3; 8 bases are a match to TRBD1. The CDR3 sequence is 15 residues long. The junction had 2 bases not matched to a gene; V was cut back by 3 bases and J by 1 base. Germline V gene lookup returns CDR1 LNHNV and CDR2 YYDKDF (reference sequence). The CDR3 bases are TGTGCCACCAGCAGGGACAGGGTATCTGGAAACACCATATATTTT. Translated, it gives CATSRDRVSGNTIYF. Full variable domain (outside the CDR3, taken from reference TRBV15 and TRBJ1-3): DAMVIQNPRYQVTQFGKPVTLSCSQTLNHNVMYWYQQKSSQAPKLLFHYYDKDFNNEADTPDNFQSRRPNTSFCFLDIRSPGLGDTAMYLCATSRDRVSGNTIYFGEGSWLTVV.

This clone was counted between two and nine times. This rearrangement joins TRBV4-1 to TRBJ2-7; 12 nucleotides agree with TRBD1. The CDR3 is 15 amino acids. The junction had 6 bases not matched to a gene; V was cut back by 2 bases and J by 7 bases. Germline CDR1 and CDR2: MGHRA and YSYEKL. CDR3 protein: CASSQPGQGAREQYF. The CDR3 DNA reads as TGCGCCAGCAGCCAACCGGGACAGGGGGCACGTGAGCAGTACTTC.

The chain has TRBV6-5 and TRBJ1-6, with D perhaps matching TRBD1 (6 bases). CDR1 MNHEY and CDR2 SVGAGI come from the germline V gene. The CDR3 has 14 residues. V dropped 6 bases and J dropped 7 bases, with 13 bases sitting between them. CDR3 in amino acids: CASRRTAENSPLHF. The CDR3 DNA sequence: TGTGCCAGCAGGCGGACAGCCGAAAATTCACCCCTCCACTTT.

The V gene is TRBV13, the J gene TRBJ2-3; 13 bases line up with TRBD2. CDR1 and CDR2 from the germline V gene are PRHDT and FYEKMQ (reference sequence). J lost 0 bases, V lost 5 bases, and 8 bases had no gene match. CDR3 size: 18 residues. The CDR3 loop is CASSTPGLAGHSTDTQYF. CDR3 DNA: TGTGCCAGCAGCACTCCGGGACTAGCGGGACATAGCACAGATACGCAGTATTTT.

The chain recombines TRBV4-3 with TRBJ1-1; tentatively, D is TRBD1 (6 bases). With 0 bases removed from V and 5 bases from J, the gap between germline ends came to 25 bases. The CDR3 runs 19 residues. Germline V gives CDR1 LGHNA, CDR2 YSLEER. The CDR3 sequence: CASSQDRSRDPWRGTEAFF. DNA of the CDR3: TGCGCCAGCAGCCAAGATAGGTCGAGGGACCCCTGGAGGGGGACTGAAGCTTTCTTT.